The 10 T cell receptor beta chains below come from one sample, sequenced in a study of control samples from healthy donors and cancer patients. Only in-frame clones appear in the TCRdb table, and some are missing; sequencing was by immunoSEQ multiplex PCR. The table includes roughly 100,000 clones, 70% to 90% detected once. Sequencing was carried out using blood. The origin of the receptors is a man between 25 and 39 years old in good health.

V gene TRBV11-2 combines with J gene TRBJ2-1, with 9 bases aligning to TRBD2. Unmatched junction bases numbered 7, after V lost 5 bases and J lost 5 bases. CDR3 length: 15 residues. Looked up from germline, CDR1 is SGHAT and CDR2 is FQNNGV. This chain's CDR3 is CASSEREDWNNEQFF. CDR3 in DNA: TGTGCCAGCAGCGAGCGGGAGGACTGGAACAATGAGCAGTTCTTC. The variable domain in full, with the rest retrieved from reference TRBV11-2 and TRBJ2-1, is EAGVAQSPRYKIIEKRQSVAFWCNPISGHATLYWYQQILGQGPKLLIQFQNNGVVDDSQLPKDRFSAERLKGVDSTLKIQPAKLEDSAVYLCASSEREDWNNEQFFGPGTRLTVL.

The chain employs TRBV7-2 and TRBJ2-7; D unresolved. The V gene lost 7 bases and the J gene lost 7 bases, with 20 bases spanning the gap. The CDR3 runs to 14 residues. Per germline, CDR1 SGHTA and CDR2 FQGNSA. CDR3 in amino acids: CASTYRGPSLEQYF. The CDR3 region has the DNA TGTGCCAGCACCTACAGAGGCCCCTCTTTGGAGCAGTACTTC.

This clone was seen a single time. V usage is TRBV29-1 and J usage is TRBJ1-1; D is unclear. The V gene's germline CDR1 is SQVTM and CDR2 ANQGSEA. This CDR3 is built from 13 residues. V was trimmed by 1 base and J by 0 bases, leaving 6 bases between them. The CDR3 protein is CSVEGRLNTEAFF. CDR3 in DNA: TGCAGCGTTGAAGGAAGGCTGAACACTGAAGCTTTCTTT.

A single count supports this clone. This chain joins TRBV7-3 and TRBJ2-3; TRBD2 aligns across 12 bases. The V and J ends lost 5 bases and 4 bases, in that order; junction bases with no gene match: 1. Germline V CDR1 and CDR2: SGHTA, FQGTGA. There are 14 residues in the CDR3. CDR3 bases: TGTGCCAGCAGCCTAGCGGGAGGGGCAGATACGCAGTATTTT. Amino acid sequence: CASSLAGGADTQYF.

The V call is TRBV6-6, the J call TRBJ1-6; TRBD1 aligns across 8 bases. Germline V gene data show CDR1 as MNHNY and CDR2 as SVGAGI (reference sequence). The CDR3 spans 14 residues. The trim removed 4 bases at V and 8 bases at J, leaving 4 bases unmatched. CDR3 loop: CASSLQGDDSPLHF. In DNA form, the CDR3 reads TGTGCCAGCAGTTTACAGGGGGACGATTCACCCCTCCACTTT.

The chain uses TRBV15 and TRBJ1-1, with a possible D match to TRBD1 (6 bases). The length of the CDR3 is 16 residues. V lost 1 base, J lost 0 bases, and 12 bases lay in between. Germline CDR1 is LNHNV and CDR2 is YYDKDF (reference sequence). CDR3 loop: CATSRGGGYMNTEAFF. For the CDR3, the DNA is TGTGCCACCAGCAGAGGTGGGGGCTACATGAACACTGAAGCTTTCTTT.

Here the CDR3 DNA reads TGTGCCAGTAGTATTAGTTCACTCAGCTCCTACAATGAGCAGTTCTTC. Encoded protein: CASSISSLSSYNEQFF. The V call is TRBV19, the J call TRBJ2-1; no clear D gene. The CDR3 has 16 amino acids. Germline CDR1 reads LNHDA; CDR2 reads SQIVND (reference sequence). With 3 bases removed from V and 0 bases from J, the gap between germline ends came to 12 bases.

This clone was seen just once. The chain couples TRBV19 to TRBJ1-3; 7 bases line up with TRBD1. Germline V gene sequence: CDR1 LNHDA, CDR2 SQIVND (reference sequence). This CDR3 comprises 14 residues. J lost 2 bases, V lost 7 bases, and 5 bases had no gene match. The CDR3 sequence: CASKPQGTGNTIYF. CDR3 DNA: TGTGCCAGTAAGCCACAGGGGACTGGAAACACCATATATTTT.

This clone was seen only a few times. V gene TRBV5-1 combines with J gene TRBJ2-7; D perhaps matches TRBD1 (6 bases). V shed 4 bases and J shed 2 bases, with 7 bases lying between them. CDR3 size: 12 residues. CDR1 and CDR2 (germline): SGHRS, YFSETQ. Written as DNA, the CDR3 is TGCGCCAGCAGCCGGGACACCTACGAGCAGTACTTC. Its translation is CASSRDTYEQYF. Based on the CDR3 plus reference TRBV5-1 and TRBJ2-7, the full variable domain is KAGVTQTPRYLIKTRGQQVTLSCSPISGHRSVSWYQQTPGQGLQFLFEYFSETQRNKGNFPGRFSGRQFSNSRSEMNVSTLELGDSALYLCASSRDTYEQYFGPGTRLTVT.

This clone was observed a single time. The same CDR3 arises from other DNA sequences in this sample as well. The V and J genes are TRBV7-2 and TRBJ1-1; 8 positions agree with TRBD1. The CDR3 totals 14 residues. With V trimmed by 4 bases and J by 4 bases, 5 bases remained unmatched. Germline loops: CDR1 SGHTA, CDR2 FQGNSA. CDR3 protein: CASSSTGGGTEAFF. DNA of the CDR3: TGTGCCAGCAGCTCCACAGGGGGAGGCACTGAAGCTTTCTTT.